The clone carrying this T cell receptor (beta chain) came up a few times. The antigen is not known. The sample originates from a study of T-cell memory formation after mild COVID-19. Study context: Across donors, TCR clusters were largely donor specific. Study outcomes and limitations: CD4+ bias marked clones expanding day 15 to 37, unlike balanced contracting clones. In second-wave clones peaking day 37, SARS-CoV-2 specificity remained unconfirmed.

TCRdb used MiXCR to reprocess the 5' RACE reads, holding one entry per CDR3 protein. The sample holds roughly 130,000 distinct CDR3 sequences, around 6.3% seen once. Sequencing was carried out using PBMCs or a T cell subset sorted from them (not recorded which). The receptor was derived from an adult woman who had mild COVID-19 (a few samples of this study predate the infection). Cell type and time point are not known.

CDR3 residues: CASSFDRGNQPQHF. As DNA, the CDR3 is TGTGCCAGCAGTTTTGACAGGGGGAATCAGCCCCAGCATTTT. The V gene is TRBV12-3 or TRBV12-4, the J gene TRBJ1-5; 9 bases align to TRBD1. The V gene end was trimmed by 3 bases and the J gene end by 4 bases; junction bases not matched to a gene: 1. This CDR3 has 14 amino acids.